A selection of T cell receptor beta chains follows, all from one sample in a study of cytomegalovirus exposure and HLA in healthy donors. Sequencing was performed with immunoSEQ multiplex PCR; in TCRdb, only in-frame clones are kept and a portion is missing. Counted here are 180,000 or so clones, about 82% occurring once; the ten biggest clones make up less than 2%. Sequenced: PBMCs. All receptors come from a woman aged 25-40 years in good health and CMV-seronegative. Both conserved end residues are part of each CDR3. A D gene is named only where the DNA matches it firmly. The size of a clone is reported for some rows only, either as once, few or many, or as a class for expanded clones.

clone size: NA
V gene: TRBV7-9
J gene: TRBJ1-5
D gene: NA
CDR3 length: 12
CDR3 protein: CASSFGGQPQHF
CDR3 DNA: TGTGCCAGCAGCTTCGGGGGGCAGCCCCAGCATTTT

clone size: NA
V gene: TRBV6-6
J gene: TRBJ1-4
D gene: NA
CDR3 length: 13
CDR3 protein: CATTGPGNEKLFF
CDR3 DNA: TGTGCCACCACAGGGCCCGGCAATGAAAAACTGTTTTTT

clone size: NA
V gene: TRBV7-9
J gene: TRBJ2-2
D gene: NA
CDR3 length: 13
CDR3 protein: CASSLSVAGELFF
CDR3 DNA: TGTGCCAGCAGCTTGTCGGTGGCCGGGGAGCTGTTTTTT

clone size: NA
V gene: TRBV7-8
J gene: TRBJ2-1
D gene: NA
CDR3 length: 16
CDR3 protein: CASSLAVGGAYNEQFF
CDR3 DNA: TGTGCCAGCAGCTTAGCGGTGGGGGGGGCTTACAATGAGCAGTTCTTC

clone size: NA
V gene: TRBV2
J gene: TRBJ2-7
D gene: NA
CDR3 length: 14
CDR3 protein: CASTPHRENYEQYF
CDR3 DNA: TGTGCCAGCACACCACACCGGGAAAACTACGAGCAGTACTTC

clone size: NA
V gene: TRBV9
J gene: TRBJ2-3
D gene: NA
CDR3 length: 12
CDR3 protein: CASSASTDTQYF
CDR3 DNA: TGTGCCAGCAGCGCTAGCACAGATACGCAGTATTTT

clone size: NA
V gene: TRBV6-1
J gene: TRBJ2-7
D gene: TRBD1
CDR3 length: 13
CDR3 protein: CASSGGQRYEQYF
CDR3 DNA: TGTGCCAGCAGTGGGGGACAGCGCTACGAGCAGTACTTC

clone size: NA
V gene: TRBV4-3
J gene: TRBJ2-2
D gene: TRBD1
CDR3 length: 17
CDR3 protein: CASSQEGQGTNTGELFF
CDR3 DNA: TGCGCCAGCAGCCAAGAGGGACAGGGGACAAACACCGGGGAGCTGTTTTTT

clone size: NA
V gene: TRBV21-1
J gene: TRBJ1-5
D gene: NA
CDR3 length: 15
CDR3 protein: CASSPLDRHNQPQHF
CDR3 DNA: TGTGCCAGCAGCCCCCTGGACAGACACAATCAGCCCCAGCATTTT

clone size: NA
V gene: TRBV6-1
J gene: TRBJ2-7
D gene: NA
CDR3 length: 12
CDR3 protein: CASTDRPYEQYF
CDR3 DNA: TGTGCCAGCACGGACAGACCCTACGAGCAGTACTTC

clone size: few
V gene: TRBV15
J gene: TRBJ2-2
D gene: TRBD2
CDR3 length: 13
CDR3 protein: CAIAGVNTGELFF
CDR3 DNA: TGTGCCATTGCGGGAGTGAACACCGGGGAGCTGTTTTTT

clone size: NA
V gene: TRBV19
J gene: TRBJ1-1
D gene: NA
CDR3 length: 13
CDR3 protein: CASSIMERAEAFF
CDR3 DNA: TGTGCCAGTAGTATTATGGAGAGGGCTGAAGCTTTCTTT

clone size: NA
V gene: TRBV7-9
J gene: TRBJ2-7
D gene: TRBD1
CDR3 length: 16
CDR3 protein: CASSHDRGTGRSEQYF
CDR3 DNA: TGTGCCAGCAGCCACGACCGTGGGACAGGGCGATCCGAGCAGTACTTC

clone size: NA
V gene: TRBV5-1
J gene: TRBJ2-1
D gene: TRBD2
CDR3 length: 19
CDR3 protein: CASSLSAGTLMSSYNEQFF
CDR3 DNA: TGCGCCAGCAGCTTGTCAGCGGGGACGCTTATGAGCTCCTACAATGAGCAGTTCTTC

clone size: NA
V gene: TRBV6-1
J gene: TRBJ1-1
D gene: TRBD1
CDR3 length: 13
CDR3 protein: CASSDNRGTEAFF
CDR3 DNA: TGTGCCAGCAGTGACAACAGGGGGACTGAAGCTTTCTTT

clone size: few
V gene: TRBV4-1
J gene: TRBJ2-7
D gene: NA
CDR3 length: 18
CDR3 protein: CASSQEDTGLGGAYEQYF
CDR3 DNA: TGCGCCAGCAGCCAAGAAGATACGGGGTTGGGGGGTGCCTACGAGCAGTACTTC

clone size: NA
V gene: TRBV5-1
J gene: TRBJ1-1
D gene: NA
CDR3 length: 15
CDR3 protein: CASSLVAGVDTEAFF
CDR3 DNA: TGCGCCAGCAGCTTGGTGGCAGGGGTGGACACTGAAGCTTTCTTT

clone size: NA
V gene: TRBV7-7
J gene: TRBJ2-7
D gene: NA
CDR3 length: 15
CDR3 protein: CASSPEAGEGYEQYF
CDR3 DNA: TGTGCTAGCAGTCCTGAGGCAGGAGAGGGCTACGAGCAGTACTTC

clone size: NA
V gene: TRBV7-2
J gene: TRBJ2-1
D gene: TRBD2
CDR3 length: 16
CDR3 protein: CASRTQTSGTYNEQFF
CDR3 DNA: TGTGCCAGCAGGACGCAGACTAGCGGGACCTACAATGAGCAGTTCTTC

clone size: NA
V gene: TRBV7-9
J gene: TRBJ2-3
D gene: NA
CDR3 length: 15
CDR3 protein: CASSLGGAMSDTQYF
CDR3 DNA: TGTGCCAGCAGTCTAGGGGGGGCGATGTCAGATACGCAGTATTTT

clone size: few
V gene: TRBV7-8
J gene: TRBJ1-2
D gene: TRBD1
CDR3 length: 14
CDR3 protein: CASSSGQGGYGYTF
CDR3 DNA: TGTGCCAGCAGCTCGGGACAGGGGGGGTATGGCTACACCTTC

clone size: NA
V gene: TRBV7-2
J gene: TRBJ1-2
D gene: NA
CDR3 length: 15
CDR3 protein: CASSLDNRLNYGYTF
CDR3 DNA: TGTGCCAGCAGCTTAGACAACAGGTTAAACTATGGCTACACCTTC

clone size: NA
V gene: TRBV19
J gene: TRBJ1-6
D gene: NA
CDR3 length: 12
CDR3 protein: CASMEAGSPLHF
CDR3 DNA: TGTGCCAGTATGGAGGCAGGCTCACCCCTCCACTTT

clone size: few
V gene: TRBV27
J gene: TRBJ2-1
D gene: TRBD2
CDR3 length: 16
CDR3 protein: CASSFWTSGVGSEQFF
CDR3 DNA: TGTGCCAGCAGTTTTTGGACTAGCGGGGTGGGCAGTGAGCAGTTCTTC

clone size: few
V gene: TRBV5-1
J gene: TRBJ2-1
D gene: TRBD2
CDR3 length: 18
CDR3 protein: CASSVGTSGGATNNEQFF
CDR3 DNA: TGCGCCAGCAGCGTAGGGACTAGCGGGGGGGCCACCAACAATGAGCAGTTCTTC

clone size: few
V gene: TRBV11-2
J gene: TRBJ2-1
D gene: NA
CDR3 length: 15
CDR3 protein: CASSLHAGSYNEQFF
CDR3 DNA: TGTGCCAGCAGCTTGCACGCCGGTTCCTACAATGAGCAGTTCTTC

clone size: NA
V gene: TRBV27
J gene: TRBJ1-1
D gene: NA
CDR3 length: 14
CDR3 protein: CASSYDRWNTEAFF
CDR3 DNA: TGTGCCAGCAGTTACGACAGATGGAACACTGAAGCTTTCTTT

clone size: once
V gene: TRBV7-3
J gene: TRBJ2-3
D gene: NA
CDR3 length: 13
CDR3 protein: CASSSATLAAQYF
CDR3 DNA: TGTGCCAGCAGCTCCGCCACTCTAGCAGCGCAGTATTTT

clone size: NA
V gene: TRBV7-6
J gene: TRBJ2-1
D gene: TRBD1
CDR3 length: 15
CDR3 protein: CASSEGTGGGREQFF
CDR3 DNA: TGTGCCAGCAGCGAGGGGACAGGGGGGGGACGGGAGCAGTTCTTC